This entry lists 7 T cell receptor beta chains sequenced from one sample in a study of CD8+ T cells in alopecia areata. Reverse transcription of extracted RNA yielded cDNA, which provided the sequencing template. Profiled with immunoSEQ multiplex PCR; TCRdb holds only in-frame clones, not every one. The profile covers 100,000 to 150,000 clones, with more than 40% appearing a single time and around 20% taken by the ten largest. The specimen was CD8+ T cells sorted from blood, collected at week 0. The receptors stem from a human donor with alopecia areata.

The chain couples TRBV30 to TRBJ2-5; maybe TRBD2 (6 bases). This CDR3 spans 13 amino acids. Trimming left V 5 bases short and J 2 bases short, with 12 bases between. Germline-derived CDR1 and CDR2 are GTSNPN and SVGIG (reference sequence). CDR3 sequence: CAWRTLAQETQYF. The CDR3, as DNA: TGTGCCTGGCGGACACTAGCACAAGAGACCCAGTACTTC.

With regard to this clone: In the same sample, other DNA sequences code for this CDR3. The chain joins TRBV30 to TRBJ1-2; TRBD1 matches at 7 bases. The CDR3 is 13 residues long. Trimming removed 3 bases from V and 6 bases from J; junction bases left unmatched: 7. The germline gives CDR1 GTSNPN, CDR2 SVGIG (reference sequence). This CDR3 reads CAWRTGDFDGYTF. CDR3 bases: TGTGCCTGGAGAACAGGGGATTTCGATGGCTACACCTTC.

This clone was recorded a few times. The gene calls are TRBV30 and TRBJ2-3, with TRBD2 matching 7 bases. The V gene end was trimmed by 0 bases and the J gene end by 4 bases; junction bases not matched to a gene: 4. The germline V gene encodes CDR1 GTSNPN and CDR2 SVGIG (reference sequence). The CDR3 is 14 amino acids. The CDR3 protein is CAWSVTSAADTQYF. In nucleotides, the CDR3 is TGTGCCTGGAGTGTAACTAGCGCTGCAGATACGCAGTATTTT.

CDR3 amino acids: CATSRWPVTNTGELFF. The CDR3 nucleotides read TGTGCCACCAGCAGGTGGCCCGTAACGAACACCGGGGAGCTGTTTTTT. This chain uses TRBV15 with TRBJ2-2; unclear D gene. Germline CDR1 and CDR2: LNHNV and YYDKDF (reference sequence). Trimming stripped 3 bases from V and 0 bases from J, with 11 bases between. The CDR3 covers 16 residues.

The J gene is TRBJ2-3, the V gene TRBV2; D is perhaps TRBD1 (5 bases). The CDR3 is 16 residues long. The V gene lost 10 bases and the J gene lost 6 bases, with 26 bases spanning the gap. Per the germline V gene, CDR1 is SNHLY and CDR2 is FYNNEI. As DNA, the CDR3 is TGTGCCATCAGGGTGTCGCCAGGGCACCACCTGGATACGCAGTATTTT. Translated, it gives CAIRVSPGHHLDTQYF. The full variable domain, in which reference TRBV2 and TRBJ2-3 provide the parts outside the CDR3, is EPEVTQTPSHQVTQMGQEVILRCVPISNHLYFYWYRQILGQKVEFLVSFYNNEISEKSEIFDDQFSVERPDGSNFTLKIRSTKLEDSAMYFCAIRVSPGHHLDTQYFGPGTRLTVL.

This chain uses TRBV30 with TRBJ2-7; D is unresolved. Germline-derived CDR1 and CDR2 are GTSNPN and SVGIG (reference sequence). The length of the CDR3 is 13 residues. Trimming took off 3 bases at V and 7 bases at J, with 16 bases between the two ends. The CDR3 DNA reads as TGTGCCTGGAGCCAAGTCCTTGGGTGGGAGCAGTACTTC. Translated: CAWSQVLGWEQYF.

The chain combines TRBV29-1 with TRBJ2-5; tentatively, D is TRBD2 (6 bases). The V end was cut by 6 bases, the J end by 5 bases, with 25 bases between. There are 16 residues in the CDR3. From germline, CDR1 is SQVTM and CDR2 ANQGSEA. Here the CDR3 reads CSVGGTATHFEETQYF. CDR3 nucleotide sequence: TGCAGCGTAGGCGGGACCGCGACCCATTTCGAGGAGACCCAGTACTTC.